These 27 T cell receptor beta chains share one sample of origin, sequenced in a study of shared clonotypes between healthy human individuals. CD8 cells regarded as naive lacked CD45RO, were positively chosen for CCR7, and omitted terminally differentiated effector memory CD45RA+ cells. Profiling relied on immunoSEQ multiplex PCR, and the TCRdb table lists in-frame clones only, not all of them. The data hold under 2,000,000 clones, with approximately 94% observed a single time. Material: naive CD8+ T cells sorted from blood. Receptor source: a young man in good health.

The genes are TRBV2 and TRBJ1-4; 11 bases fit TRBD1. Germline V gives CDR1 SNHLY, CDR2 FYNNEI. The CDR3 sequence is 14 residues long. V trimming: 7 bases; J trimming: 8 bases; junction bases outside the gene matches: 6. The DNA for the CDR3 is TGTGCCAGCACCTTGGACAGGGGGCTAGAAAAACTGTTTTTT. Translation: CASTLDRGLEKLFF.

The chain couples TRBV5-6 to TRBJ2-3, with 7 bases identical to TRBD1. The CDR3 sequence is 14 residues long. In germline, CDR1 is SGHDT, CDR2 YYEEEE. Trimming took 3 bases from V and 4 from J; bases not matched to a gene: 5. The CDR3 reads CASSSDRESDTQYF. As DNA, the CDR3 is TGTGCCAGCAGCTCCGACAGGGAGTCAGATACGCAGTATTTT. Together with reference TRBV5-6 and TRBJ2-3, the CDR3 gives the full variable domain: DAGVTQSPTHLIKTRGQQVTLRCSPKSGHDTVSWYQQALGQGPQFIFQYYEEEERQRGNFPDRFSGHQFPNYSSELNVNALLLGDSALYLCASSSDRESDTQYFGPGTRLTVL.

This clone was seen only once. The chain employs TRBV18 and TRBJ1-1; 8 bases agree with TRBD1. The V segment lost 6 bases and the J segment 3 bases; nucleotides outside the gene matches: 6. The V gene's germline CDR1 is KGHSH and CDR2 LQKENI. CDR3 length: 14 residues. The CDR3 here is CASSEQGVDTEAFF. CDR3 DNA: TGTGCCAGCTCCGAACAGGGGGTTGACACTGAAGCTTTCTTT.

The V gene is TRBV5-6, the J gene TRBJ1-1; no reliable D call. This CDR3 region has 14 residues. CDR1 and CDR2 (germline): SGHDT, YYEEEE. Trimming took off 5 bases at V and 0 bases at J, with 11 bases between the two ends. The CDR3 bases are TGTGCCAGCAGACGCGGTGACTTGAACACTGAAGCTTTCTTT. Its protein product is CASRRGDLNTEAFF.

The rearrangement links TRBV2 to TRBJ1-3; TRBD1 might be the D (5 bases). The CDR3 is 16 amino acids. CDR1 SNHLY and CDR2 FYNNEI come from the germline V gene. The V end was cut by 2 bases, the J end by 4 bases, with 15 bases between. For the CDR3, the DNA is TGTGCCAGCAGTGAATCCCCGGGACCCACAGGAAACACCATATATTTT. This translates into CASSESPGPTGNTIYF.

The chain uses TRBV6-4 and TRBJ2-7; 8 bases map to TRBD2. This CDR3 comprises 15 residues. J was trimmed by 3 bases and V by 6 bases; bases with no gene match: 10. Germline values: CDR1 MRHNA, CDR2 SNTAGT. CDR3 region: CASSEEPGGLYEQYF. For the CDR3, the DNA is TGTGCCAGCAGCGAAGAACCGGGGGGGCTCTACGAGCAGTACTTC.

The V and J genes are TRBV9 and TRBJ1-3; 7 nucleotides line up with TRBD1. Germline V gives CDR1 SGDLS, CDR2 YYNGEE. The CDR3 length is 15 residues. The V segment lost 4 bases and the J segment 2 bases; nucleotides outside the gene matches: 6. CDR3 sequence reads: CASSPSGTAGNTIYF. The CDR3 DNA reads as TGTGCCAGCAGCCCCTCGGGGACAGCTGGAAACACCATATATTTT.

The CDR3, as DNA: TGTGCCAGCAGCGTAGAGACAGGGAAAGGGCACAATGAGCAGTTCTTC. Translation: CASSVETGKGHNEQFF. The V and J genes are TRBV9 and TRBJ2-1; 7 bases align to TRBD1. The V gene's germline CDR1 is SGDLS and CDR2 YYNGEE. J lost 5 bases, V lost 0 bases, and 8 bases had no gene match. The CDR3 runs to 16 residues. Full variable domain (outside the CDR3, taken from reference TRBV9 and TRBJ2-1): DSGVTQTPKHLITATGQRVTLRCSPRSGDLSVYWYQQSLDQGLQFLIQYYNGEERAKGNILERFSAQQFPDLHSELNLSSLELGDSALYFCASSVETGKGHNEQFFGPGTRLTVL.

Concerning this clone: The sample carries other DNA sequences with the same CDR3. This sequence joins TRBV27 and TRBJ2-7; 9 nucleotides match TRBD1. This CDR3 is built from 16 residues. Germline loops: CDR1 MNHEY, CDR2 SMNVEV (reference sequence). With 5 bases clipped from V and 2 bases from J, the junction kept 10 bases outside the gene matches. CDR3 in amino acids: CASSPSTGGITYEQYF. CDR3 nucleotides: TGTGCCAGCAGTCCTTCAACAGGGGGCATAACCTACGAGCAGTACTTC.

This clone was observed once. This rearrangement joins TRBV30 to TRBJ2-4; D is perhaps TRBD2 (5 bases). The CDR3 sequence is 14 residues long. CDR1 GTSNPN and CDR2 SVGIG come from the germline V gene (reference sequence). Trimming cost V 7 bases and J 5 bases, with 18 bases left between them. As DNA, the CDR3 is TGTGCCTCCAGCCGCTCACTAGACCAAAACATTCAGTACTTC. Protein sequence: CASSRSLDQNIQYF.

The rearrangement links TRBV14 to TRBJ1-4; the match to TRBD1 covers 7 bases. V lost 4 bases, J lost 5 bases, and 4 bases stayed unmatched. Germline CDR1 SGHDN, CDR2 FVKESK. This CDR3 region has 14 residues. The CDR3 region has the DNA TGTGCCAGCAGCCCCAGGGGGGGGAATGAAAAACTGTTTTTT. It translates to CASSPRGGNEKLFF.

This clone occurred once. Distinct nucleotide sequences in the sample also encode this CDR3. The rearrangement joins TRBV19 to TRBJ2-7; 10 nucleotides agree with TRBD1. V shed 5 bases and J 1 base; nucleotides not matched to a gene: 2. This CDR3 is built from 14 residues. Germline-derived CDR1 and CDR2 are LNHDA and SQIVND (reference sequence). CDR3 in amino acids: CASSAGQGSYEQYF. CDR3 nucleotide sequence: TGTGCCAGTAGTGCGGGACAGGGGTCCTACGAGCAGTACTTC.

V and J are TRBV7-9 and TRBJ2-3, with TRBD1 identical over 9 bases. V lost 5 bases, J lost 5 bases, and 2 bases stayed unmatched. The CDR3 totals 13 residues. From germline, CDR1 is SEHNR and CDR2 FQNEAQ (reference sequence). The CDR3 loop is CASSRQGGDTQYF. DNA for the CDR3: TGTGCCAGCAGCCGACAGGGGGGAGATACGCAGTATTTT.

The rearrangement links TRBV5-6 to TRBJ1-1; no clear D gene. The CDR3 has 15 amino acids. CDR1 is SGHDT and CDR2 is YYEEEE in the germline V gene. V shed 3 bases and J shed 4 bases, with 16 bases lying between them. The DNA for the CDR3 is TGTGCCAGCAGCTCCAAACTCGGGCAGAGCACTGAAGCTTTCTTT. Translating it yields CASSSKLGQSTEAFF.

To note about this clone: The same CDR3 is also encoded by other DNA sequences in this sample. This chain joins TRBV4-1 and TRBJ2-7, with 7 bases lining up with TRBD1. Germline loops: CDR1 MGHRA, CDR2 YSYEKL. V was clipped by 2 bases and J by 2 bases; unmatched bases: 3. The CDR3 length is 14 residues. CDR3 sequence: CASSQRTGAYEQYF. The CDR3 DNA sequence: TGCGCCAGCAGCCAAAGGACAGGAGCCTACGAGCAGTACTTC.

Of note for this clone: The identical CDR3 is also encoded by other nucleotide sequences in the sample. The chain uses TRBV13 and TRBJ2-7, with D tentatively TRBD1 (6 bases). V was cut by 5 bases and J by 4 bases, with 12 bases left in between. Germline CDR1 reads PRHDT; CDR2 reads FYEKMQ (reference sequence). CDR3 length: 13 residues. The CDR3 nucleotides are TGTGCCAGCAGCGAGGGACAAGGATACGAGCAGTACTTC. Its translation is CASSEGQGYEQYF.

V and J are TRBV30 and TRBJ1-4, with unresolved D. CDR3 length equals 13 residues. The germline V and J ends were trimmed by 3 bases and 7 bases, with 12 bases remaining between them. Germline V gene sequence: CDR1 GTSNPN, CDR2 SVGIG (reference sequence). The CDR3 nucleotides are TGTGCCTGGAGCGGAGCCTCAGGTGAAAAACTGTTTTTT. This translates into CAWSGASGEKLFF.

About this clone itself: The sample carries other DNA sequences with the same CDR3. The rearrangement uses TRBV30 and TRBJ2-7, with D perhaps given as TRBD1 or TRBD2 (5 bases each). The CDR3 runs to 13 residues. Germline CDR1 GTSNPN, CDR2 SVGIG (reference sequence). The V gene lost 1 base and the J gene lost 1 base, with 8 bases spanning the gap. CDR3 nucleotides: TGTGCCTGGAGTGGGGGGAGATCCTACGAGCAGTACTTC. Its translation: CAWSGGRSYEQYF.

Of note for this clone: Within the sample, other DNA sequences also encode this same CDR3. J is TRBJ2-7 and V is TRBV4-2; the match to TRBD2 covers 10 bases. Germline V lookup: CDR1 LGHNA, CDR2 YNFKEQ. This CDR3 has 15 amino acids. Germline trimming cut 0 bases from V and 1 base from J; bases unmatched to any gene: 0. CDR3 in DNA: TGTGCCAGCAGCCAAGAACTAGCGGGGTCCTACGAGCAGTACTTC. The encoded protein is CASSQELAGSYEQYF.

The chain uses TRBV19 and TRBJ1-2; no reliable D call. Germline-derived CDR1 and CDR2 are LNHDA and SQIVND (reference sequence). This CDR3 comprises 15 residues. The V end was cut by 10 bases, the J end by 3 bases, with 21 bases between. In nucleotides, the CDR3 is TGTGCCACCTCCCCGGTGGGTCTGGGCTACTATGGCTACACCTTC. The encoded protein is CATSPVGLGYYGYTF.

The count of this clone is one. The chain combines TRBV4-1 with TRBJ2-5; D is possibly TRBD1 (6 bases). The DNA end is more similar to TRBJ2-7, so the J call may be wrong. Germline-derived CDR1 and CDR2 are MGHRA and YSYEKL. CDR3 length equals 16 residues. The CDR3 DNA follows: TGCGCCAGCAGCCAAGAATGGGGGCAAGGAACCTACGAGCAGTACTTC. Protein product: CASSQEWGQGTYEQYF.

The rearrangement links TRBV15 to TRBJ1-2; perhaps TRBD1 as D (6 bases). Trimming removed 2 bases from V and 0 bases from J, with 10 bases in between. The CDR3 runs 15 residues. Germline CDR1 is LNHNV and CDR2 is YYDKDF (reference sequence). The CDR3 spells CATSRPTGTNYGYTF. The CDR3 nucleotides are TGTGCCACCAGCAGACCGACAGGCACTAACTATGGCTACACCTTC.

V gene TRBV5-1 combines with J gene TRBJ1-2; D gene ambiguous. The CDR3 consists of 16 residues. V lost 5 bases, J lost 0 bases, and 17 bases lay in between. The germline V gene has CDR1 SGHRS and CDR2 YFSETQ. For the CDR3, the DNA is TGCGCCAGCAGGAGCGAATATCGAGCTCCTAACTATGGCTACACCTTC. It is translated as CASRSEYRAPNYGYTF.

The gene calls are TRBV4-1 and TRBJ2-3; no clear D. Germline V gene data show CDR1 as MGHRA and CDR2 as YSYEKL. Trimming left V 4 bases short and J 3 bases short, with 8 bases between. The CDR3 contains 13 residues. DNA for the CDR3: TGCGCCAGCAGCCGGTCTCCTACAGATACGCAGTATTTT. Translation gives CASSRSPTDTQYF.

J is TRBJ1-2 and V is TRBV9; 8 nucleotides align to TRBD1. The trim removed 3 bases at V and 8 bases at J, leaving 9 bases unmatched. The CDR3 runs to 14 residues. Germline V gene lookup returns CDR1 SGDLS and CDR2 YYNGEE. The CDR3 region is CASSGGTGPRGYTF. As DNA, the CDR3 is TGTGCCAGCAGCGGAGGGACAGGCCCCCGGGGCTACACCTTC.

The CDR3 reads CATWDSSYEQYF. The CDR3 nucleotides read TGTGCCACCTGGGACAGCTCCTACGAGCAGTACTTC. The rearrangement joins TRBV28 to TRBJ2-7; 7 bases are shared with TRBD1. The CDR3 spans 12 residues. Trimming cost V 10 bases and J 0 bases; bases outside gene matches: 3. From germline, CDR1 is MDHEN and CDR2 SYDVKM.

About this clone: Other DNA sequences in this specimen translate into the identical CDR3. The CDR3 nucleotides are TGTGCCAGCAGCTTAGGCCCCACCGGGGAGCTGTTTTTT. It codes for CASSLGPTGELFF. The gene calls are TRBV13 and TRBJ2-2, with D unclear. Between the trimmed V and J ends, which lost 0 bases and 4 bases, there was a span of 3 bases. The CDR3 has 13 residues. The germline V gene encodes CDR1 PRHDT and CDR2 FYEKMQ (reference sequence).